The 3 T cell receptor beta chains in this list originate from one sample, sequenced in a study of regulatory T cells in long-lasting Graves disease listed by TCRdb under 2021. The meaning of the sample's time point label: newly diagnosed GD, antithyroid drugs for less than 3 months. For both TCR sequencing and RNA sequencing, RNA was extracted from PBMCs in TRIzol. Preparation of the library involved multiplex PCR. Sequencing used an Illumina HiSeq 4000. To build TCR beta libraries, CDR3 regions were amplified by Arm-PCR using iRepertoire HTBI primers. In-frame beta chains were kept once TCRdb had trimmed the public reads at Q25 with fastp and called clones with MiXCR. Rows are unified per CDR3 protein, each entry keeping the most common DNA and genes. The sample yields about 460,000 distinct CDR3 sequences; 14% were counted once. The ten most abundant clones make up approximately 19% of the sample.

The same data also went into a second study, on T cells in Graves' hyperthyroidism and ophthalmopathy.

Sequenced here: peripheral blood mononuclear cells (PBMCs), sampled at new diagnosis, from a patient treated with antithyroid drugs. All receptors derive from a woman aged 45-59 years with Graves disease. Donor details come from another sample of the same person, matched by shared clones.

This clonotype came up many times. The chain has TRBV12-3 or TRBV12-4 and TRBJ2-2; 10 bases fit TRBD2. This CDR3 has 13 amino acids. The ends lost 6 bases at V and 7 bases at J; junction bases unmatched: 2. CDR3 in DNA: TGTGCCAGCAGCTCTAGCGGGAGCGGGGAGCTGTTTTTT. Protein product: CASSSSGSGELFF.

This chain joins TRBV11-2 and TRBJ2-7; D call uncertain. Germline CDR1 is SGHAT and CDR2 is FQNNGV. The CDR3 totals 12 residues. Trimming removed 5 bases at V and 3 bases at J, with 8 bases between. The CDR3 DNA sequence: TGTGCCAGCAGCGTGACACGCTACGAGCAGTACTTC. It encodes CASSVTRYEQYF. Looking up the rest from reference TRBV11-2 and TRBJ2-7 gives the full variable domain: EAGVAQSPRYKIIEKRQSVAFWCNPISGHATLYWYQQILGQGPKLLIQFQNNGVVDDSQLPKDRFSAERLKGVDSTLKIQPAKLEDSAVYLCASSVTRYEQYFGPGTRLTVT.

The chain carries TRBV20-1 and TRBJ2-5, with TRBD1 matching 7 bases. The CDR3 sequence is 14 residues long. With V trimmed by 7 bases and J by 4 bases, 12 bases remained unmatched. Germline V lookup: CDR1 DFQATT, CDR2 SNEGSKA (reference sequence). The CDR3 loop is CSVLMGQSIETQYF. The DNA for the CDR3 is TGCAGTGTTTTGATGGGACAGTCGATAGAGACCCAGTACTTC.